This T cell receptor beta chain emerged from a study of tumor-infiltrating lymphocytes in primary liver carcinoma. As for the study in general: Staged T1-T3 N0M0, the tumors had sizes that ranged from about 4.2 to 11 cm across. Regarding the study as a whole: Tumor-adjacent and tumor-blood pairs overlapped less than tumor region pairs did.

Starting from 500 ng of total RNA, TCR beta cDNA was produced with a primer in the constant region. Slightly modified ARM-PCR with three nested multiplex PCR rounds yielded TCR beta libraries. With TRBV1-TRBV30 forward primers and a C-beta reverse primer, the first two PCR rounds were run for 10 to 11 cycles each. TCRdb processed the multiplex PCR reads anew with MiXCR; each CDR3 protein has one entry. The sample shows over 35,000 distinct CDR3 sequences, 70% to 85% of them seen only once. The germline gives CDR1 LNHDA, CDR2 SQIVND (reference sequence). The CDR3 runs to 15 residues. In its sample, this clonotype was seen once. Its antigen is undetermined. One end of the junction fails to match germline, which may point to a read error. Co-extracting RNA and DNA was done with 20-30 mg of unsorted bulk tissue as input. Chronic HBV infection was present in the patients, who were treatment-naive. In every tumor sample, viable tumor cells made up over 80%.

The source is a man aged 35-49 years with primary liver carcinoma and hepatitis B virus infection. The rearrangement joins TRBV19 to TRBJ2-7; 12 nucleotides match TRBD2. Sequencing used liver tumor tissue from sampling region 4. Subset here: tumor region T4, right-lateral pole. In nucleotides, the CDR3 is TGTGCCAGTAGTATAATCGGGACTAGCGGGTCGGTGCAGTGCTTC. Translation: CASSIIGTSGSVQCF.